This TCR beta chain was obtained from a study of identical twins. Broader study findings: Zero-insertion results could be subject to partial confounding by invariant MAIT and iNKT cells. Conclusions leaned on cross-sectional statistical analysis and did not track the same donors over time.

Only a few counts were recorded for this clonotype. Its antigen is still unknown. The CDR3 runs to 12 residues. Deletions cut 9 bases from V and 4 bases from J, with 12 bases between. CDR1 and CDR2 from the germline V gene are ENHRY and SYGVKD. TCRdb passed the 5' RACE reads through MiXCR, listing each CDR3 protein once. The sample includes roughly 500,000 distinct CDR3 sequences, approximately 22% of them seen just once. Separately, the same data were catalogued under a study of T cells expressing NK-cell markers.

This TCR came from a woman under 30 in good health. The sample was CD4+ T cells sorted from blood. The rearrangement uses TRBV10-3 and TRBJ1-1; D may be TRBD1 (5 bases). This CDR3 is CAINWGGTEAFF. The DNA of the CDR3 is TGTGCCATTAATTGGGGCGGCACTGAAGCTTTCTTT.